This T cell receptor (beta chain) comes out of a study of cytomegalovirus exposure and HLA in healthy donors. Broader study findings: As immune exposure information, only CMV serostatus was available. Accurate prediction of HLA-A and HLA-B alleles (for most subjects) was reportedly achieved from TCR beta sequences. There were three CMV-associated chains whose specificity for CMV antigens was confirmed in vitro. A prior analysis recorded that most TCR beta V segments were productive about 87% or about 30% of the time.

V trimming: 5 bases; J trimming: 2 bases; junction bases outside the gene matches: 3. CDR1 and CDR2 from the germline V gene are KGHSH and LQKENI. This CDR3 has 14 residues. PCR used 60 Vbeta primers and 13 Jbeta primers. The protocol was immunoSEQ multiplex PCR, while the TCRdb copy is restricted to in-frame clones and leaves out a portion. The data contain 100,000 or so clones, roughly 58% of them singletons. This clone was counted between two and nine times. Its matching antigen is unknown. Sequencing used PBMCs. The source is a woman aged 25 to 45 in good health and CMV-seropositive. J is TRBJ1-2 and V is TRBV18, with 9 positions matching TRBD1. In DNA form, the CDR3 reads TGTGCCAGCTCAGTGGGGACAGGGAACTATGGCTACACCTTC. Encoded protein: CASSVGTGNYGYTF.